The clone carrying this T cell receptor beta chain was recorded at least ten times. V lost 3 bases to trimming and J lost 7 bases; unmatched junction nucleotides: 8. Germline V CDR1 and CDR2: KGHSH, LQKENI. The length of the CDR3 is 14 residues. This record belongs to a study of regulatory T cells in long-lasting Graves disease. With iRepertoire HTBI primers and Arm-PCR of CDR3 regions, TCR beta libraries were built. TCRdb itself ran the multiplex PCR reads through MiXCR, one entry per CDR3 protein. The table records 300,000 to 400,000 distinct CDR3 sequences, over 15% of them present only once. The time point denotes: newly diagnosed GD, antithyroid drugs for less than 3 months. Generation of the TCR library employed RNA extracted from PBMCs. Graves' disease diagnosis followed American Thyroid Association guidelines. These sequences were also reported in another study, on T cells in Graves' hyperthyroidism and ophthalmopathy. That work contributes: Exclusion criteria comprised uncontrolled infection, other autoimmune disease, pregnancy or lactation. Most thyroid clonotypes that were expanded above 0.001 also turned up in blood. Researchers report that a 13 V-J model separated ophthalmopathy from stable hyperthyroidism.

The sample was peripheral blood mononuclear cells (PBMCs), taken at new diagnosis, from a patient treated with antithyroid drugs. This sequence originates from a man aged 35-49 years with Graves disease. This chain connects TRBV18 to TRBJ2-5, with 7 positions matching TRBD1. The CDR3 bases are TGTGCCAGCTCACCCGGGACAGAAGAACTGACCCAGTACTTC. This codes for CASSPGTEELTQYF.